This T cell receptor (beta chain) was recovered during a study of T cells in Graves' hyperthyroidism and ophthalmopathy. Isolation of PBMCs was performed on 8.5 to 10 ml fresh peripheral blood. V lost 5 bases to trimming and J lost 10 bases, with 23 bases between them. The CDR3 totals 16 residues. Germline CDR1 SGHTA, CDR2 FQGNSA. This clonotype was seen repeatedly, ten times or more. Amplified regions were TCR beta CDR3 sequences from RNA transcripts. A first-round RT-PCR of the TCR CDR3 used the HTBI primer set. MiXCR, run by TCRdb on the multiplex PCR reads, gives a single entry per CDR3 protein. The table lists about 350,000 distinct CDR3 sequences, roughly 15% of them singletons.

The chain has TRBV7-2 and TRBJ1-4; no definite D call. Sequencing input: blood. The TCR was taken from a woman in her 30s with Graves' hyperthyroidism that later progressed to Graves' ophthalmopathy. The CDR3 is CASSQSGLERRGKLFF. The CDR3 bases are TGTGCCAGCAGCCAGAGCGGTCTCGAACGCCGAGGAAAACTGTTTTTT.